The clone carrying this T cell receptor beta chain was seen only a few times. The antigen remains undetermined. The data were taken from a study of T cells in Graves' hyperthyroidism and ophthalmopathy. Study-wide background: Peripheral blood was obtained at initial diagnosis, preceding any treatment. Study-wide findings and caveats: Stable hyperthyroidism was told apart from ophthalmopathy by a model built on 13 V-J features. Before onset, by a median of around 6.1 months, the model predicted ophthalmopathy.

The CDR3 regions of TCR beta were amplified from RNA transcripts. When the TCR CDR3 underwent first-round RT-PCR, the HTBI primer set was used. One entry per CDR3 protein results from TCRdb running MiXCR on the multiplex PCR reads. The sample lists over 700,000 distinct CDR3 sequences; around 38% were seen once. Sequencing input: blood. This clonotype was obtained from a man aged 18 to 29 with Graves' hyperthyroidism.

The CDR3 coding sequence is TGTGCCAGCAGCTTCTATGTTGACCCACTAGAGCAGTACTTC. It specifies CASSFYVDPLEQYF. This chain uses TRBV7-9 with TRBJ2-7; D is uncertain. The CDR3 length is 14 residues. V lost 3 bases to trimming and J lost 7 bases, with 16 bases between them. The germline V gene has CDR1 SEHNR and CDR2 FQNEAQ (reference sequence).